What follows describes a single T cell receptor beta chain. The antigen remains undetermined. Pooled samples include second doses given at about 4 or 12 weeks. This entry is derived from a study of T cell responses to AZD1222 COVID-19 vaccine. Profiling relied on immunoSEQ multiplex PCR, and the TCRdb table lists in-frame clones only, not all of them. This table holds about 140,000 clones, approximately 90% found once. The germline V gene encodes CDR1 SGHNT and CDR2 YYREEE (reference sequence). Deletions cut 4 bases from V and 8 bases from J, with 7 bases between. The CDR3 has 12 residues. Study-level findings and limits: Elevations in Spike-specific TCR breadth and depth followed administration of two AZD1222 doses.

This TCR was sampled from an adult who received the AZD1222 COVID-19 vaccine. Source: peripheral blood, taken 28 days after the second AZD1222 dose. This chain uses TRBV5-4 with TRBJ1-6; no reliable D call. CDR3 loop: CASSRQDSPLHF. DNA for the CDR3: TGTGCCAGCAGCCGCCAAGATTCACCCCTCCACTTT. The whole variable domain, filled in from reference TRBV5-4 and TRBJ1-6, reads ETGVTQSPTHLIKTRGQQVTLRCSSQSGHNTVSWYQQALGQGPQFIFQYYREEENGRGNFPPRFSGLQFPNYSSELNVNALELDDSALYLCASSRQDSPLHFGNGTRLTVT.